These 26 T cell receptor beta chains were all obtained from the same sample, sequenced in a study of T cells in Graves' hyperthyroidism and ophthalmopathy. Amplification targeted TCR beta CDR3 regions from RNA transcripts. The study used the HTBI primer set for a first-round RT-PCR of the TCR CDR3. TCRdb re-called the multiplex PCR reads through MiXCR, storing one row per CDR3 protein. The table lists 300,000 to 450,000 distinct CDR3 sequences, around 15% of them singletons. The sample comprised blood. The receptors here all came from a woman in her 30s with Graves' ophthalmopathy.

This clonotype was counted ten times or more. The chain carries TRBV18 and TRBJ2-7, with D perhaps matching TRBD1 or TRBD2 (5 bases each). Trimming took off 4 bases at V and 7 bases at J, with 17 bases between the two ends. Germline values: CDR1 KGHSH, CDR2 LQKENI. The CDR3 runs 14 residues. CDR3 in DNA: TGTGCCAGCTCACACCTTGAGGGACGCGGGGAGCAGTACTTC. It translates to CASSHLEGRGEQYF.

This clonotype was observed at least ten times. The chain combines TRBV3-1 with TRBJ2-1; D possibly matches TRBD1 or TRBD2 (5 bases each). Between the trimmed V and J ends, which lost 0 bases and 0 bases, there was a span of 12 bases. Germline CDR1 and CDR2: LGHDT and YNNKEL (reference sequence). CDR3 length: 17 amino acids. The CDR3: CASSQDFGAGSYNEQFF. Here the CDR3 DNA reads TGTGCCAGCAGCCAAGACTTTGGGGCGGGCTCCTACAATGAGCAGTTCTTC.

This clonotype was recorded many times. The V call is TRBV7-2, the J call TRBJ1-4; perhaps TRBD1 as D (5 bases). Per germline, CDR1 SGHTA and CDR2 FQGNSA. CDR3 length: 12 amino acids. Between the trimmed V and J ends, which lost 1 base and 8 bases, there was a span of 5 bases. The CDR3 is CASSLGQEKLFF. The CDR3, as DNA: TGTGCCAGCAGCTTAGGACAGGAAAAACTGTTTTTT.

This clonotype was counted ten times or more. This sequence joins TRBV28 and TRBJ2-3; no clear D. The CDR3 covers 16 residues. V lost 7 bases and J lost 0, with 17 bases in between. Germline V gives CDR1 MDHEN, CDR2 SYDVKM. The CDR3 loop is CASTLQPPYSTDTQYF. The DNA of the CDR3 is TGTGCCAGCACCTTACAGCCGCCCTATAGCACAGATACGCAGTATTTT. Drawing the rest from reference TRBV28 and TRBJ2-3, the complete variable domain is DVKVTQSSRYLVKRTGEKVFLECVQDMDHENMFWYRQDPGLGLRLIYFSYDVKMKEKGDIPEGYSVSREKKERFSLILESASTNQTSMYLCASTLQPPYSTDTQYFGPGTRLTVL.

V is TRBV6-9 and J is TRBJ2-1; tentatively, D is TRBD1 or TRBD2 (6 bases each). Looked up from germline, CDR1 is MNHGY and CDR2 is SVAAGI. Trimming removed 3 bases from V and 12 bases from J, with 12 bases in between. CDR3 size: 12 residues. The CDR3 region has the DNA TGTGCCAGCAGTTACAACGGGGGCGGGCAGTTCTTC. Translated, it gives CASSYNGGGQFF.

This clonotype was seen ten or more times. V is TRBV2 and J is TRBJ1-5; 8 nucleotides agree with TRBD1. CDR3 size: 17 residues. Unmatched junction bases numbered 9, after V lost 4 bases and J lost 1 base. Germline CDR1 is SNHLY and CDR2 is FYNNEI. Here the CDR3 reads CASSGGQGRGSNQPQHF. The CDR3 nucleotides read TGTGCCAGCAGTGGAGGACAGGGCAGGGGAAGCAATCAGCCCCAGCATTTT.

This clonotype was counted ten times or more. V gene TRBV28 combines with J gene TRBJ1-5, with TRBD1 matching over 10 bases. This CDR3 has 21 residues. V dropped 6 bases and J dropped 1; count of bases not matched to a gene: 21. CDR1 and CDR2 from the germline V gene are MDHEN and SYDVKM. The CDR3 sequence: CASSPTGGQGFFIRSNQPQHF. In DNA form, the CDR3 reads TGTGCCAGCAGCCCGACGGGGGGACAGGGGTTTTTTATTCGGAGCAATCAGCCCCAGCATTTT.

This clonotype was seen a few times. This sequence joins TRBV7-6 and TRBJ2-1, with 8 bases aligning to TRBD1. The CDR3 is made up of 18 amino acids. Germline V gene sequence: CDR1 SGHVS, CDR2 FNYEAQ. Trimming at V came to 3 bases and at J to 7 bases, leaving 17 bases not matched to a gene. The CDR3 DNA is TGTGCCAGCAGCTTGGGCAGGGGGCTTTTAACTACGGGAAATGAGCAGTTCTTC. It specifies CASSLGRGLLTTGNEQFF.

This clonotype was seen many times. One end of the junction does not line up with germline, which may come from a read error. The chain recombines TRBV11-3 with TRBJ2-5, with D perhaps assigned TRBD1 or TRBD2 (5 bases each). The CDR3 is 15 residues long. Germline assignment: CDR1 SGHNT and CDR2 YENEEA. CDR3: CASSFGDANQETQYF. In DNA, the CDR3 is TGTGCCAGCAGCTTCGGGGACGCGAACCAGGAGACCCAGTACTTC.

At least ten counts were recorded for this clonotype. This sequence joins TRBV7-8 and TRBJ2-3; 14 bases are a match to TRBD2. The CDR3 contains 20 residues. Germline V gene data show CDR1 as SGHVS and CDR2 as FQNEAQ. V lost 0 bases to trimming and J lost 0 bases; unmatched junction nucleotides: 8. The CDR3: CASSLALTSGGAASTDTQYF. CDR3 nucleotides: TGTGCCAGCAGCTTAGCTCTGACTAGCGGGGGGGCAGCTAGCACAGATACGCAGTATTTT.

J is TRBJ1-5 and V is TRBV10-3; D is unresolved. Trimming cost V 6 bases and J 3 bases, with 12 bases left between them. Germline V gives CDR1 ENHRY, CDR2 SYGVKD. The CDR3 is 14 residues long. Written as DNA, the CDR3 is TGTGCCATCAGCGCAGGCGATACCAATCAGCCCCAGCATTTT. It codes for CAISAGDTNQPQHF.

In its sample, this clonotype was seen many times. This chain joins TRBV29-1 and TRBJ1-1; 8 nucleotides line up with TRBD1. The CDR3 length is 15 residues. V lost 6 bases, J lost 1 base, and 10 bases stayed unmatched. Germline CDR1 reads SQVTM; CDR2 reads ANQGSEA. In DNA form, the CDR3 reads TGCAGCGTAAAAAACACCGGGACAGGGAACACTGAAGCTTTCTTT. Protein sequence: CSVKNTGTGNTEAFF.

This clonotype was detected many times. The gene calls are TRBV7-9 and TRBJ2-1; 9 positions agree with TRBD1. Unmatched junction bases numbered 5, after V lost 5 bases and J lost 0 bases. Germline V gives CDR1 SEHNR, CDR2 FQNEAQ (reference sequence). This CDR3 is 16 amino acids long. CDR3 in DNA: TGTGCCAGCAGCGTAAACAGGGGGCCCTCCTACAATGAGCAGTTCTTC. Amino acids: CASSVNRGPSYNEQFF.

In its sample, this clonotype was seen many times. The rearrangement joins TRBV28 to TRBJ2-5; 7 nucleotides agree with TRBD1. The V gene's germline CDR1 is MDHEN and CDR2 SYDVKM. The CDR3 covers 14 residues. CDR3 amino acids: CAISFGQVQETQYF. The CDR3 coding sequence is TGTGCAATCAGTTTTGGACAGGTTCAAGAGACCCAGTACTTC.

This clonotype occurred many times. This chain uses TRBV5-1 with TRBJ2-7; 8 nucleotides agree with TRBD1. Unmatched junction bases numbered 11, after V lost 4 bases and J lost 5 bases. The CDR3 has 15 residues. Germline V gene lookup returns CDR1 SGHRS and CDR2 YFSETQ. CDR3 sequence: CASSLATGQGNEQYF. The CDR3 DNA is TGCGCCAGCAGCCTGGCGACTGGACAGGGAAACGAGCAGTACTTC. Variable domain in full (rest from reference TRBV5-1 and TRBJ2-7): KAGVTQTPRYLIKTRGQQVTLSCSPISGHRSVSWYQQTPGQGLQFLFEYFSETQRNKGNFPGRFSGRQFSNSRSEMNVSTLELGDSALYLCASSLATGQGNEQYFGPGTRLTVT.

Points on this clonotype: A read error is possible here, since a much larger clone lies one base away. CDR3 in amino acids: CSAVRTAPGQPQHF. Here the CDR3 DNA reads TGCAGTGCTGTTCGCACAGCTCCGGGTCAGCCCCAGCATTTT. V and J are TRBV20-1 and TRBJ1-5; D is unclear. V dropped 5 bases and J dropped 6 bases, with 17 bases sitting between them. This CDR3 is 14 amino acids long. CDR1 and CDR2 (germline): DFQATT, SNEGSKA (reference sequence).

This clonotype has ten or more counts. This chain uses TRBV2 with TRBJ2-7; 7 nucleotides line up with TRBD1. Trimming cost V 0 bases and J 2 bases; bases outside gene matches: 7. The germline V gene encodes CDR1 SNHLY and CDR2 FYNNEI. The CDR3 is 16 amino acids. Written as DNA, the CDR3 is TGTGCCAGCAGTGAAGCGCTTGGGACAGTACCCTACGAGCAGTACTTC. This translates into CASSEALGTVPYEQYF.

This clonotype came up many times. This chain connects TRBV15 to TRBJ2-7, with a tentative D call TRBD1 (5 bases). The CDR3 runs 14 residues. Germline V gene lookup returns CDR1 LNHNV and CDR2 YYDKDF (reference sequence). V lost 1 base and J 5 bases, leaving 12 bases between the germline ends. This CDR3 is CATSRGRDPNEQYF. DNA for the CDR3: TGTGCCACCAGCAGAGGCAGGGATCCCAACGAGCAGTACTTC.

With regard to this clonotype: A much more abundant neighbour one base away suggests this may be a read error. The chain uses TRBV7-9 and TRBJ2-7; no definite D call. Germline V gene lookup returns CDR1 SEHNR and CDR2 FQNEAQ (reference sequence). The CDR3 spans 13 residues. Trimming removed 8 bases from V and 0 bases from J, with 11 bases in between. Here the CDR3 reads CASGGLSSYEQYF. The CDR3 DNA is TGTGCCAGCGGCGGCCTAAGCTCCTACGAGCAGTACTTC.

This clonotype was observed at least ten times. The chain carries TRBV5-8 and TRBJ2-7, with 7 bases lining up with TRBD2. V trimming: 4 bases; J trimming: 0 bases; junction bases outside the gene matches: 4. Germline V gene sequence: CDR1 SGHTS, CDR2 YDEGEE. The CDR3 has 14 residues. CDR3 DNA: TGTGCCAGCAGCGGGGGACTAAACTCCTACGAGCAGTACTTC. It specifies CASSGGLNSYEQYF.

The table lists this clonotype with many counts. This sequence joins TRBV20-1 and TRBJ2-3; 7 bases match TRBD2. Germline assignment: CDR1 DFQATT and CDR2 SNEGSKA (reference sequence). This CDR3 region has 18 residues. Losses at the gene ends were 0 bases for V and 4 bases for J; bases not matched to a gene: 16. This CDR3 is CSAREPGLHHQTPDTQYF. For the CDR3, the DNA is TGCAGTGCTAGAGAACCGGGACTACATCACCAAACCCCAGATACGCAGTATTTT.

This clonotype was picked up a small number of times. The chain joins TRBV4-2 to TRBJ2-3, with 10 bases fitting TRBD1. Unmatched junction bases numbered 8, after V lost 8 bases and J lost 3 bases. Germline-derived CDR1 and CDR2 are LGHNA and YNFKEQ. The CDR3 is made up of 15 amino acids. DNA for the CDR3: TGTGCCAGCGGGCAAATGGACAGGGGGACAGATACGCAGTATTTT. Its translation: CASGQMDRGTDTQYF.

The J gene is TRBJ2-1, the V gene TRBV3-1, with 14 bases identical to TRBD2. The CDR3 loop spans 16 amino acids. Trimming cost V 4 bases and J 6 bases; bases outside gene matches: 5. CDR1 LGHDT and CDR2 YNNKEL come from the germline V gene (reference sequence). CDR3 amino acids: CASSLTSGGAFNEQFF. In nucleotides, the CDR3 is TGTGCCAGCAGCCTGACTAGCGGGGGGGCTTTCAATGAGCAGTTCTTC.

This clonotype was found many times. The chain combines TRBV13 with TRBJ2-2; 10 nucleotides match TRBD2. CDR1 and CDR2 from the germline V gene are PRHDT and FYEKMQ (reference sequence). The CDR3 runs 13 residues. J was trimmed by 6 bases and V by 8 bases; bases with no gene match: 3. CDR3 DNA sequence: TGTGCCAGCTCGGGACTAGCGTCCGGGGAGCTGTTTTTT. Residues: CASSGLASGELFF.

This clonotype has a count of ten or more. This sequence joins TRBV7-9 and TRBJ2-1, with a weak D call TRBD1 (6 bases). The V gene's germline CDR1 is SEHNR and CDR2 FQNEAQ (reference sequence). Trimming stripped 5 bases from V and 0 bases from J, with 14 bases between. CDR3 length: 16 amino acids. DNA of the CDR3: TGTGCCAGCAGCGGAATAAGGGGGAGCTCCTACAATGAGCAGTTCTTC. It encodes CASSGIRGSSYNEQFF.

Ten or more counts support this clonotype. J is TRBJ2-1 and V is TRBV11-2; 9 bases are shared with TRBD2. CDR3 length: 16 amino acids. Germline-derived CDR1 and CDR2 are SGHAT and FQNNGV. V lost 4 bases to trimming and J lost 6 bases; unmatched junction nucleotides: 10. The CDR3: CASSSRSGGPVNEQFF. CDR3 nucleotides: TGTGCCAGCAGCTCACGAAGCGGGGGGCCGGTCAATGAGCAGTTCTTC.